The clone carrying this T cell receptor beta chain was recorded once. The CDR3 consists of 13 residues. Trimming pared 0 bases from V and 5 bases from J, leaving 5 bases between. Germline CDR1 and CDR2: LNHDA and SQIVND (reference sequence). This specimen comes from a study of blood T cell repertoires in COVID-19. Study at large: There were acute and convalescent COVID-19 samples, and they came from the United States, Italy and Spain. PBMCs, B-cell-depleted T cells, or T cells were the source of the cDNA or gDNA that made up the material.

As processed by the authors: From reference gene primer amplification, estimates of nucleated cell counts were derived. Measured with immunoSEQ multiplex PCR; TCRdb has only the in-frame clones, and not every one. Clone size and the V and J calls come from that table; the DNA yielded D and trimming. The sample lists approximately 180,000 clones; under 85% were seen once. The chain employs TRBV19 and TRBJ1-5; unclear D gene. Sequencing was done on a sample of peripheral blood. The TCR was taken from a woman older than 75 with acute or convalescent COVID-19. CDR3 coding DNA: TGTGCCAGTAGTATAGAGGGCGATCAGCCCCAGCATTTT. Protein sequence: CASSIEGDQPQHF.